The rows below give T cell receptor beta chains drawn from one sample of a study of PD-L1 blockade in urothelial cancer. Assay used: immunoSEQ multiplex PCR; TCRdb lists only in-frame clones, some missing. This sample has some 110,000 clones, with approximately 90% found just once. Sequenced material: PBMCs, taken around atezolizumab (anti-PD-L1) treatment. Source of these receptors: a man in his 60s with urothelial cancer. Each CDR3 is given with its conserved first and last residue. D genes are given only for firm matches. Some rows mark clone size as missing; the rest say once, few, many or name a class of expanded clone.

D	V	size	J	CDR3	DNA
-	TRBV10-3	few	TRBJ2-7	CAIRAGALSYEQYF	TGTGCCATCAGGGCGGGGGCACTATCCTACGAGCAGTACTTC
-	TRBV28	-	TRBJ2-1	CASSTYNEQFF	TGTGCCAGCAGCACCTACAATGAGCAGTTCTTC
-	TRBV2	-	TRBJ2-5	CASSEGGIIGETQYF	TGTGCCAGCAGTGAAGGCGGGATTATAGGGGAGACCCAGTACTTC
TRBD2	TRBV4-2	-	TRBJ2-3	CASSQDWAGERHTDTQYF	TGTGCCAGCAGCCAAGATTGGGCGGGGGAACGTCACACAGATACGCAGTATTTT
TRBD2	TRBV9	-	TRBJ2-4	CASSRSGTGGGKNIQYF	TGTGCCAGCAGCCGTAGTGGGACGGGAGGGGGAAAAAACATTCAGTACTTC
TRBD1	TRBV29-1	-	TRBJ2-5	CSVERDRGYETQYF	TGCAGCGTTGAACGGGACAGGGGGTACGAGACCCAGTACTTC
-	TRBV27	-	TRBJ2-1	CASSFPDREQFF	TGTGCCAGCAGTTTCCCCGACAGGGAGCAGTTCTTC
-	TRBV7-9	-	TRBJ1-1	CASSLLTGSGAFF	TGTGCCAGCAGCCTTCTGACCGGTTCGGGAGCTTTCTTT
TRBD1	TRBV29-1	-	TRBJ2-7	CSVLQGAQTYEQYF	TGCAGCGTGTTACAGGGGGCGCAGACCTACGAGCAGTACTTC
-	TRBV7-2	-	TRBJ1-1	CASSPRQPGNTEAFF	TGTGCCAGCAGCCCCAGACAGCCGGGTAACACTGAAGCTTTCTTT
TRBD2	TRBV9	-	TRBJ2-5	CASSPTSGVSQETQYF	TGTGCCAGCAGCCCAACTAGCGGGGTGTCACAAGAGACCCAGTACTTC
-	TRBV19	-	TRBJ2-1	CASQVRNNEQFF	TGTGCCAGCCAGGTCAGGAACAATGAGCAGTTCTTC
TRBD1	TRBV5-1	-	TRBJ1-4	CASSPLRDSQTNEKLFF	TGCGCCAGCAGCCCCCTTAGGGACAGCCAAACTAATGAAAAACTGTTTTTT
TRBD1	TRBV7-3	-	TRBJ1-2	CASSTFNARGIYGYTF	TGTGCCAGCAGCACTTTCAACGCCAGGGGGATCTATGGCTACACCTTC
-	TRBV14	-	TRBJ2-2	CASSHQGATGELFF	TGTGCCAGCAGCCATCAGGGTGCAACCGGGGAGCTGTTTTTT
-	TRBV2	-	TRBJ1-1	CASSPETVEAFF	TGTGCCAGCAGTCCTGAGACAGTAGAAGCTTTCTTT
TRBD1	TRBV11-2	-	TRBJ2-7	CASSLGNRGSYEQYF	TGTGCCAGCAGCTTAGGGAACAGGGGGAGCTACGAGCAGTACTTC
TRBD1	TRBV19	-	TRBJ1-5	CASSKAGGQYSNQPQHF	TGTGCCAGTAGTAAAGCAGGGGGCCAATATAGCAATCAGCCCCAGCATTTT
TRBD2	TRBV4-1	-	TRBJ2-5	CASSHGSGGPRQETQYF	TGCGCCAGCAGCCACGGTAGCGGGGGGCCAAGACAAGAGACCCAGTACTTC
TRBD1	TRBV18	-	TRBJ1-5	CASSTDRESQPQHF	TGTGCCAGCTCAACGGACAGGGAGAGTCAGCCCCAGCATTTT
TRBD1	TRBV5-4	-	TRBJ2-7	CASSLDQAGQGAYEQYF	TGTGCCAGCAGCTTGGATCAGGCGGGACAGGGCGCCTACGAGCAGTACTTC
TRBD1	TRBV4-1	-	TRBJ2-7	CASSHRQGASEQYF	TGCGCCAGCAGCCACCGACAGGGGGCGAGCGAGCAGTACTTC
-	TRBV28	-	TRBJ2-3	CASSLGGAGTDTQYF	TGTGCCAGCAGTTTGGGGGGGGCTGGAACAGATACGCAGTATTTT
TRBD1	TRBV15	-	TRBJ2-5	CATSNVGQGTWKTQYF	TGTGCCACCAGCAACGTCGGACAGGGTACCTGGAAGACCCAGTACTTC
TRBD2	TRBV5-1	-	TRBJ2-7	CASSRGTSGSLYEQYF	TGCGCCAGCAGCCGCGGGACTAGCGGGAGTCTCTACGAGCAGTACTTC
-	TRBV5-1	once	TRBJ1-2	CASSSTREWSGYTF	TGCGCCAGCAGCAGCACAAGGGAGTGGTCTGGCTACACCTTC
-	TRBV4-3	-	TRBJ2-7	CASSRQNAGLAEQYF	TGCGCCAGCAGCCGGCAAAACGCGGGGCTCGCGGAGCAGTACTTC
TRBD2	TRBV12-5	-	TRBJ2-1	CASGTSGGGNEQFF	TGTGCTAGTGGCACTAGCGGGGGGGGGAATGAGCAGTTCTTC
-	TRBV15	-	TRBJ1-5	CATSRDVAGNQPQHF	TGTGCCACCAGCAGAGATGTGGCTGGCAATCAGCCCCAGCATTTT
-	TRBV4-2	-	TRBJ1-6	CASSQALGDAEGEYSPLHF	TGTGCCAGCAGCCAAGCCCTCGGGGATGCAGAAGGCGAATATTCACCCCTCCACTTT
-	TRBV19	-	TRBJ1-6	CASSSAGDFYNSPLHF	TGTGCCAGTAGTTCGGCCGGAGACTTCTATAATTCACCCCTCCACTTT
-	TRBV28	-	TRBJ2-5	CASFSRLWYF	TGTGCCAGCTTCTCGAGGTTGTGGTACTTC
-	TRBV19	-	TRBJ1-5	CASSRTVNQPQHF	TGTGCCAGTAGTAGGACAGTCAATCAGCCCCAGCATTTT
-	TRBV4-1	few	TRBJ1-4	CASSQGRGDGNEKLFF	TGCGCCAGCAGCCAAGGTAGAGGAGATGGAAATGAAAAACTGTTTTTT
TRBD2	TRBV7-2	once	TRBJ2-7	CASSLGISGGQYEQYF	TGTGCCAGCAGCTTAGGTATTAGCGGGGGTCAATACGAGCAGTACTTC
TRBD1	TRBV7-6	once	TRBJ2-1	CASIQGAPCEQFF	TGTGCCAGCATTCAGGGGGCGCCTTGTGAGCAGTTCTTC
-	TRBV5-1	-	TRBJ2-3	CASSLSSRDTQYF	TGCGCCAGCAGCTTGTCTAGCCGAGATACGCAGTATTTT
-	TRBV7-2	-	TRBJ2-7	CASSSTYEQYF	TGTGCCAGCAGCTCAACCTACGAGCAGTACTTC
TRBD1	TRBV6-5	-	TRBJ1-1	CATESRGRTPFF	TGTGCCACCGAATCCAGGGGGAGGACCCCTTTCTTT
TRBD2	TRBV5-1	once	TRBJ2-1	CASSYGGAGNNEQFF	TGCGCCAGCAGCTACGGGGGGGCTGGTAACAATGAGCAGTTCTTC
TRBD2	TRBV7-2	once	TRBJ2-7	CASSLGSSGGAEEQYF	TGTGCCAGCAGCTTAGGGTCTAGCGGGGGGGCGGAAGAGCAGTACTTC
TRBD2	TRBV7-2	-	TRBJ2-7	CASSTSGRAYEQYF	TGTGCCAGCAGTACCAGCGGGAGGGCCTACGAGCAGTACTTC
-	TRBV4-2	-	TRBJ1-1	CASSQVGHRNTEAFF	TGTGCCAGCAGCCAAGTTGGACATCGGAACACTGAAGCTTTCTTT
-	TRBV6-1	-	TRBJ1-3	CASSRAGLEYDTIYF	TGTGCCAGCAGCCGAGCAGGACTGGAGTACGACACCATATATTTT
TRBD1	TRBV7-9	-	TRBJ2-1	CASSADRGRVNEQFF	TGTGCCAGCAGCGCAGACAGGGGGCGCGTAAATGAGCAGTTCTTC